This is a list of T cell receptor beta chains from one sample in a study of control samples from healthy donors and cancer patients. Assay used: immunoSEQ multiplex PCR; TCRdb lists only in-frame clones, some missing. The sample includes around 20,000 clones, around 83% of them seen just once. Sequencing was done on a sample of PBMCs. These TCRs come from a man older than 75 with head and neck cancer. Both conserved end residues are part of each CDR3. Each record gives: D gene, clone size, V gene, J gene, CDR3 DNA, CDR3 protein. A D gene is named only where the DNA matches it firmly. Not all rows give a size; the values are once, few, many and, for expanded clones, a class.

.	.	TRBV7-2	TRBJ2-3	TGTGCCAGCAGCTTATGGAGTGGGGGAGATACGCAGTATTTT	CASSLWSGGDTQYF
TRBD1	.	TRBV5-6	TRBJ1-2	TGTGCCAGCAGCTTCGGACAGGGGGCAAATGGCTACACCTTC	CASSFGQGANGYTF
TRBD2	once	TRBV3-1/TRBV3-2	TRBJ2-5	TGTGCCAGCAGCCGGGGACTAGCGTTCGGGGAGACCCAGTACTTC	CASSRGLAFGETQYF
.	.	TRBV12-3/TRBV12-4	TRBJ1-2	TGTGCCAGCAGTGCAACTAACTATGGCTACACCTTC	CASSATNYGYTF
.	once	TRBV5-1	TRBJ1-1	TGCGCCAGCAGCTTGAGGCAGGGAACTGAAGCTTTCTTT	CASSLRQGTEAFF
TRBD2	few	TRBV20-1	TRBJ2-1	TGCAGTGCTAGTAAAAGCGGGGGGCCGGAGGGTGAGCAGTTCTTC	CSASKSGGPEGEQFF
TRBD1	.	TRBV2	TRBJ2-4	TGTGCCAGCAGTGGACAGGGGGGGATAGCCAAAAACATTCAGTACTTC	CASSGQGGIAKNIQYF
TRBD2	.	TRBV19	TRBJ2-1	TGTGCCAGTAGTACCTGGGACTACTACAATGAGCAGTTCTTC	CASSTWDYYNEQFF
.	few	TRBV28	TRBJ2-4	TGTGCCAGCAGTTTATCTCAGAAGTCCATTCAGTACTTC	CASSLSQKSIQYF
TRBD1	.	TRBV19	TRBJ2-2	TGTGCCAGTAGTATAGTGCGGATGACCAGGGGGCGCATACCCGGGGAGCTGTTTTTT	CASSIVRMTRGRIPGELFF
TRBD1	.	TRBV5-1	TRBJ2-7	TGCGCCAGCAGCTTGGGCGGACAGGGGATAAACGAGCAGTACTTC	CASSLGGQGINEQYF
.	.	TRBV7-9	TRBJ2-3	TGTGCCAGCAGCCGACTGGGGGACACAGATACGCAGTATTTT	CASSRLGDTDTQYF
.	.	TRBV20-1	TRBJ1-1	TGCAGTGCGGAGACTGAAGCTTTCTTT	CSAETEAFF
TRBD1	.	TRBV19	TRBJ2-3	TGTGCCAGTAGGGACAGGGTTGGTGCAGATACGCAGTATTTT	CASRDRVGADTQYF
TRBD2	.	TRBV7-2	TRBJ2-2	TGTGCCAGCAGCTATCTAGGGACTAGCTTAACAACCGGGGAGCTGTTTTTT	CASSYLGTSLTTGELFF
.	.	TRBV3-1/TRBV3-2	TRBJ1-2	TGTGCCAGCAGCCAAGATCACTCGCGTGGCTACACCTTC	CASSQDHSRGYTF
.	.	TRBV2	TRBJ2-3	TGTGCCAGCAGTGAAGGACTGCTCACAGATACGCAGTATTTT	CASSEGLLTDTQYF
.	few	TRBV7-8	TRBJ2-2	TGTGCCAGCAGCTTTGCAGGGTATAACACCGGGGAGCTGTTTTTT	CASSFAGYNTGELFF
.	.	TRBV19	TRBJ1-5	TGTGCCAGTAGTATCTCTGGGGCCAGCAATCAGCCCCAGCATTTT	CASSISGASNQPQHF
.	.	TRBV15	TRBJ2-1	TGTGCCACCAGCGGTTGGGCTGTAAATGAGCAGTTCTTC	CATSGWAVNEQFF
TRBD2	once	TRBV5-1	TRBJ2-1	TGCGCCAGCAGCTTGGACCCTAGCGGGATGAGGCAGTATGAGCAGTTCTTC	CASSLDPSGMRQYEQFF
TRBD1	.	TRBV11-2	TRBJ2-2	TGTGCCAGCAGCTTCCCAGGCGACAGGGGTTGGACCGGGGAGCTGTTTTTT	CASSFPGDRGWTGELFF
TRBD2	.	TRBV27	TRBJ2-7	TGTGCCAGCAGTTCACTAGCGGGCGCTACCTACGAGCAGTACTTC	CASSSLAGATYEQYF
.	.	TRBV6-6	TRBJ2-7	TGTGCCAGCAGAGGGGGACAATCCTACGAGCAGTACTTC	CASRGGQSYEQYF
.	.	TRBV2	TRBJ2-2	TGTGCCAGCAGTGTGGGGGGACAGTACACCGGGGAGCTGTTTTTT	CASSVGGQYTGELFF
.	few	TRBV11-3	TRBJ1-1	TGTGCCAGCAGCTTAGAGGGGAATACGAACACTGAAGCTTTCTTT	CASSLEGNTNTEAFF
.	.	TRBV7-6	TRBJ2-1	TGTGCCAGCAGCCCTGGTACTGGGCTCTCCTACAATGAGCAGTTCTTC	CASSPGTGLSYNEQFF
TRBD1	.	TRBV5-4	TRBJ2-3	TGTGCCAGCAGCGTGAAGGGGGCTAAGGGCACAGATACGCAGTATTTT	CASSVKGAKGTDTQYF
.	once	TRBV5-6	TRBJ1-6	TGTGCCAGCAGCGCTCTCCAGGGCTCACCCCTCCACTTT	CASSALQGSPLHF
.	once	TRBV14	TRBJ2-2	TGTGCCAGCAGCCAAGGGTACGTGACAGAGAACACCGGGGAGCTGTTTTTT	CASSQGYVTENTGELFF
TRBD2	.	TRBV15	TRBJ2-7	TGTGCCACCAGTCCGATTAGGGAGGGCCTAGGTGAGCAGTACTTC	CATSPIREGLGEQYF
.	.	TRBV6-2/TRBV6-3	TRBJ2-7	TGTGCCAGCAGTTACTCCAAGGTTCACATATCGGGCGAGCAGTACTTC	CASSYSKVHISGEQYF
.	.	TRBV10-1	TRBJ2-3	TGCGCCACGCAAGTACGCGGAGCCGCAGCAGGAGATACGCAGTATTTT	CATQVRGAAAGDTQYF
.	few	TRBV13	TRBJ2-2	TGTGCCAGCAGCACCTCAATAGGGGAGCTGTTTTTT	CASSTSIGELFF
TRBD2	.	TRBV7-8	TRBJ2-1	TGTGCCAGCAGCTTAGCGACTAGCGATGAGCAGTTCTTC	CASSLATSDEQFF
.	.	TRBV27	TRBJ2-3	TGTGCCAGCAGTTTATCACCCCTTCCTGGAGATACGCAGTATTTT	CASSLSPLPGDTQYF
TRBD1	.	TRBV5-1	TRBJ2-1	TGCGCCAGCAGCGAGGGACAGTACAATGAGCAGTTCTTC	CASSEGQYNEQFF
.	once	TRBV30	TRBJ1-2	TGTGCCTGGAGTGATAGGATGGGAACAGGGAACCCACTTTATGGCTACACCTTC	CAWSDRMGTGNPLYGYTF
.	.	TRBV11-2	TRBJ2-1	TGTGCCAGCAGCTTAACTACGGGGGTCCCTACGGAGCAGTTCTTC	CASSLTTGVPTEQFF
TRBD1	.	TRBV5-4	TRBJ2-3	TGTGCCAGCAGCAAGGGACAGGGCCCCGATACGCAGTATTTT	CASSKGQGPDTQYF
.	.	TRBV29-1	TRBJ2-7	TGCAGCGTTGGGCAGGAGGCCTACGAGCAGTACTTC	CSVGQEAYEQYF
.	.	TRBV19	TRBJ2-7	TGTGCCAGTAGGGGGACTTGGCTTTCTCCCGAGCAGTACTTC	CASRGTWLSPEQYF
.	few	TRBV5-1	TRBJ1-5	TGCGCCAGCAGCTTGGCCCCGGGGGGCAATCAGCCCCAGCATTTT	CASSLAPGGNQPQHF
TRBD1	.	TRBV24-1	TRBJ2-7	TGTGCCACCAGTGATTCCGGGACAGGGACCGACGAGCAGTACTTC	CATSDSGTGTDEQYF
.	.	TRBV7-9	TRBJ2-6	TGTGCCAGCAGCGGCCGGACGGGCCGCGGCTCTGGGGCCAACGTCCTGACTTTC	CASSGRTGRGSGANVLTF
.	.	TRBV25-1	TRBJ2-7	TGTGCCAGCAGTGAATTCTCGGACTATCTTAATTACGAGCAGTACTTC	CASSEFSDYLNYEQYF
TRBD1	.	TRBV4-1	TRBJ1-2	TGCGCCAGCAGCCAAGATTTCGGGTGGGACAGGGGATTCAACACCTTC	CASSQDFGWDRGFNTF
.	once	TRBV29-1	TRBJ2-3	TGCAGCGTTGTGAGAGGCACAGATACGCAGTATTTT	CSVVRGTDTQYF
TRBD2	few	TRBV9	TRBJ2-2	TGTGCCAGCAGCGTACTGACTAGCGGGGATGCCGGGGAGCTGTTTTTT	CASSVLTSGDAGELFF
TRBD1	.	TRBV19	TRBJ1-5	TGTGCCAGTAGTGGGACAGGTGAACAGCCCCAGCATTTT	CASSGTGEQPQHF
.	.	TRBV2	TRBJ1-2	TGTGCCAGCAGTTATAGGGCGGGGAACTATGGCTACACCTTC	CASSYRAGNYGYTF
.	.	TRBV19	TRBJ2-1	TGTGCCAGCTCCGGGGGATATGGGCAGGAGTCCTACAATGAGCAGTTCTTC	CASSGGYGQESYNEQFF
.	.	TRBV27	TRBJ2-5	TGTGCCAGCAGTTTATTGGGGGAGACCCAGTACTTC	CASSLLGETQYF
.	.	TRBV11-2	TRBJ2-3	TGTGCCAGCAGCTTCTCTAGCGACCCTGGGGATACGCAGTATTTT	CASSFSSDPGDTQYF
.	.	TRBV11-2	TRBJ2-7	TGTGCCAGCAGCTTAGGCGATATCTGGCCCACCTACGAGCAGTACTTC	CASSLGDIWPTYEQYF